What follows is one T cell receptor (beta chain) and its context. Its antigen is unidentified. The data were produced by immunoSEQ multiplex PCR, yet TCRdb's version contains in-frame clones alone and is incomplete. The table has roughly 97,000 clones, over 80% seen once. The CDR3 consists of 18 residues. Germline V gives CDR1 MNHEY, CDR2 SMNVEV (reference sequence). V lost 11 bases, J lost 1 base, and 21 bases stayed unmatched. The record originates from a study of T cell responses to AZD1222 COVID-19 vaccine. General observations from the study: Baseline antibody screening turned up just five to seven seropositive AZD1222 recipients.

The TCR was taken from an adult in good health. V usage is TRBV27 and J usage is TRBJ1-1, with 8 nucleotides matching TRBD1. This specimen consisted of peripheral blood, obtained on day 0 of AZD1222 vaccination. The CDR3 DNA is TGTGCCTCCAGCATTCTGGGAGGGCAGGGGGCCGGGAACACTGAAGCTTTCTTT. It yields the protein CASSILGGQGAGNTEAFF.